The 12 T cell receptor beta chains reported below all come from one sample, sequenced in a study of blood T cell repertoires in COVID-19. Assay used: immunoSEQ multiplex PCR; TCRdb lists only in-frame clones, some missing. The sample has 200,000 to 250,000 clones; almost 85% are singletons. The sample was peripheral blood. Source of these receptors: a woman in her forties or fifties with active or convalescent COVID-19.

J is TRBJ2-1 and V is TRBV12-5, with D possibly matching TRBD1 (6 bases). V shed 3 bases and J shed 6 bases, with 24 bases lying between them. CDR1 is LGHNT, CDR2 FRNRAP, per germline. CDR3 length equals 18 residues. This chain's CDR3 is CASGFLKQGRARRNEQFF. Written as DNA, the CDR3 is TGTGCTAGTGGTTTTCTGAAACAGGGTAGGGCAAGGCGCAATGAGCAGTTCTTC.

The gene calls are TRBV19 and TRBJ1-4; D is uncertain. CDR1 LNHDA and CDR2 SQIVND come from the germline V gene (reference sequence). V lost 4 bases and J lost 0, with 15 bases in between. The CDR3 spans 17 residues. The CDR3 DNA reads as TGTGCCAGTAGTAAATTCGAGGACTCTGCAACTAATGAAAAACTGTTTTTT. It encodes CASSKFEDSATNEKLFF.

The gene calls are TRBV11-2 and TRBJ2-2; unclear D gene. V lost 0 bases and J lost 0, with 8 bases in between. Germline CDR1 is SGHAT and CDR2 is FQNNGV. The CDR3 runs to 16 residues. Here the CDR3 DNA reads TGTGCCAGCAGCTTAGAGCTGGCAGCGAACACCGGGGAGCTGTTTTTT. It codes for CASSLELAANTGELFF. Supplemented by reference TRBV11-2 and TRBJ2-2, the full variable domain reads EAGVAQSPRYKIIEKRQSVAFWCNPISGHATLYWYQQILGQGPKLLIQFQNNGVVDDSQLPKDRFSAERLKGVDSTLKIQPAKLEDSAVYLCASSLELAANTGELFFGEGSRLTVL.

This chain links TRBV28 with TRBJ1-5, with 8 bases that match TRBD1. The trim removed 4 bases at V and 2 bases at J, leaving 4 bases unmatched. The CDR3 covers 15 residues. Germline CDR1 MDHEN, CDR2 SYDVKM. The CDR3 spells CASSSDRVGNQPQHF. CDR3 coding DNA: TGTGCCAGCAGTTCGGACAGGGTGGGCAATCAGCCCCAGCATTTT.

The genes are TRBV19 and TRBJ1-1; D is unclear. Trimming took 7 bases from V and 0 from J, leaving 12 bases between them. The germline CDR1 and CDR2 sequences are LNHDA and SQIVND (reference sequence). CDR3 length: 14 amino acids. The CDR3 bases are TGTGCCAGTAAACGTGCACACCTGAACACTGAAGCTTTCTTT. This encodes CASKRAHLNTEAFF.

This sequence joins TRBV4-1 and TRBJ1-4, with TRBD1 matching 10 bases. With V trimmed by 1 base and J by 0 bases, 5 bases remained unmatched. Germline CDR1 reads MGHRA; CDR2 reads YSYEKL. The CDR3 is made up of 18 amino acids. The CDR3 DNA follows: TGCGCCAGCAGCCAAGTGGGACAGGGGAAGCCAACTAATGAAAAACTGTTTTTT. This codes for CASSQVGQGKPTNEKLFF.

This chain connects TRBV6-5 to TRBJ2-3; 13 bases are a match to TRBD2. Trimming at V came to 5 bases and at J to 5 bases, leaving 1 base not matched to a gene. CDR3 size: 14 residues. Germline CDR1 reads MNHEY; CDR2 reads SVGAGI. This CDR3 is CASSRLAGGDTQYF. In nucleotides, the CDR3 is TGTGCCAGCAGTCGACTAGCGGGGGGAGATACGCAGTATTTT.

This chain joins TRBV19 and TRBJ1-2; 7 bases are a match to TRBD1. The CDR3 runs 16 residues. Germline V gives CDR1 LNHDA, CDR2 SQIVND (reference sequence). V lost 7 bases to trimming and J lost 0 bases; unmatched junction nucleotides: 11. The CDR3, as DNA: TGTGCCAGTACCGAGACAGGGAGAGGCCCTAACTATGGCTACACCTTC. It is translated as CASTETGRGPNYGYTF.

J is TRBJ2-2 and V is TRBV5-4; 9 bases fit TRBD1. CDR1 and CDR2 from the germline V gene are SGHNT and YYREEE (reference sequence). After removal of 4 bases from V and 4 bases from J, the junction contained 5 bases not matched to a gene. This CDR3 region has 15 residues. The CDR3, as DNA: TGTGCCAGCAGCCGGGGACAGGGTGGCACCGGGGAGCTGTTTTTT. This gives the protein CASSRGQGGTGELFF.

This chain connects TRBV18 to TRBJ2-5; 9 bases line up with TRBD1. Germline CDR1 is KGHSH and CDR2 is LQKENI. The CDR3 covers 15 residues. The junction had 5 bases not matched to a gene; V was cut back by 4 bases and J by 2 bases. The CDR3 bases are TGTGCCAGCTCACGAACAGGGGGCTATCAAGAGACCCAGTACTTC. Its translation is CASSRTGGYQETQYF.

The CDR3 is CASSSPRPRPREGGNTIYF. CDR3 bases: TGTGCCAGCAGCTCACCTCGACCGCGACCGCGTGAGGGTGGAAACACCATATATTTT. The rearrangement links TRBV11-2 to TRBJ1-3; D is undetermined. Trimming removed 4 bases at V and 3 bases at J, with 25 bases between. Germline V CDR1 and CDR2: SGHAT, FQNNGV. The CDR3 extends over 19 amino acids. The variable domain in full, completed from reference TRBV11-2 and TRBJ1-3, reads EAGVAQSPRYKIIEKRQSVAFWCNPISGHATLYWYQQILGQGPKLLIQFQNNGVVDDSQLPKDRFSAERLKGVDSTLKIQPAKLEDSAVYLCASSSPRPRPREGGNTIYFGEGSWLTVV.

CDR3 in amino acids: CASRSGGAGPSYSNYGYTF. The CDR3 DNA reads TGTGCCAGCAGGAGTGGGGGCGCAGGTCCGAGTTATTCTAACTATGGCTACACCTTC. V usage is TRBV2 and J usage is TRBJ1-2, with D tentatively TRBD1 (6 bases). Germline V gives CDR1 SNHLY, CDR2 FYNNEI. V was clipped by 6 bases and J by 0 bases, with 26 bases between them. The CDR3 has 19 residues.